This T cell receptor (beta chain) was observed in a study of blood T cell repertoires in COVID-19. The wider study: Some COVID-19 samples were acute and others convalescent; all came from the United States, Italy and Spain. T cells, B-cell-depleted T cells, or PBMCs supplied cDNA or gDNA.

The germline gives CDR1 MNHEY, CDR2 SVGAGI. The ends were cut back, 5 bases at V and 8 bases at J, with 16 bases in the middle. The CDR3 spans 14 residues. Source study methods: Amplified reference gene primers provided the basis for estimating nucleated cell counts. Clones were sequenced by immunoSEQ multiplex PCR, and TCRdb holds only the in-frame ones, with some missing. Clone size and the V and J calls come from that table; the DNA yielded D and trimming. The sample has about 280,000 clones; roughly 89% are singletons. This chain links TRBV6-5 with TRBJ2-1; D might be TRBD1 (6 bases). Sequenced input: peripheral blood. The receptor comes from a man aged 50 to 60 with acute or convalescent COVID-19. The CDR3 coding sequence is TGTGCCAGCAGTAAGCAGGGGCCTGGGGATGAGCAGTTCTTC. Its protein is CASSKQGPGDEQFF.